This TCR beta chain was profiled in a study of blood T cells in healthy people across ages. Study in general: About one barcoded beta molecule per two T cells was the capture yield of template switching.

In the case of this clonotype: Its antigen is undetermined.

Findings and caveats of the study: Underestimates were what the diversity estimates from one million T cells were considered to be.

A J-beta primer mix and a sample-barcoded 5' primer were used in a second PCR of about 7 to 12 cycles. Each CDR3 protein is one row after TCRdb ran MiXCR on the 5' RACE reads. The sample includes roughly 730,000 distinct CDR3 sequences, roughly 50% seen only once; the top ten take roughly 25%. The CDR3 is 16 amino acids. CDR1 is SGHTA and CDR2 is FQGNSA in the germline V gene. Trimming took 2 bases from V and 6 from J; bases not matched to a gene: 11. The genes are TRBV7-2 and TRBJ2-7; 9 positions agree with TRBD2. The sequenced sample consisted of blood. This clonotype was obtained from a man aged 35 to 55 in good health. In DNA form, the CDR3 reads TGTGCCAGCAGCTTACAGGCGGGAGGGCCGTCAGGCGAGCAGTACTTC. Amino acid sequence: CASSLQAGGPSGEQYF.